The 18 T cell receptor beta chains given below trace back to one sample, sequenced in a study of metastatic and nonmetastatic thyroid tumors. Treatment of any kind had been given to no patient before thyroid surgery. MiXCR was used by TCRdb to re-call the PCR reads. The sample consists of 60,000 to 85,000 clones, more than 15% of them appearing once. The material sequenced was blood. These receptors were taken from a female donor with papillary thyroid cancer or a benign thyroid nodule (not recorded which). Some clones in this sample may be carry-over from other donors' samples.

The table lists this clone with many counts. The rearrangement uses TRBV19 and TRBJ2-7; 7 bases are a match to TRBD1. Per germline, CDR1 LNHDA and CDR2 SQIVND (reference sequence). With V trimmed by 4 bases and J by 4 bases, 7 bases remained unmatched. This CDR3 has 14 residues. The CDR3: CASSTPGQIYEQYF. DNA for the CDR3: TGTGCCAGTAGTACCCCGGGACAGATTTACGAGCAGTACTTC. Drawing the rest from reference TRBV19 and TRBJ2-7, the complete variable domain is DGGITQSPKYLFRKEGQNVTLSCEQNLNHDAMYWYRQDPGQGLRLIYYSQIVNDFQKGDIAEGYSVSREKKESFPLTVTSAQKNPTAFYLCASSTPGQIYEQYFGPGTRLTVT.

This clone was seen repeatedly, ten times or more. The rearrangement links TRBV12-3 or TRBV12-4 to TRBJ2-3, with 7 bases that match TRBD1. This CDR3 is 13 amino acids long. V shed 8 bases, J shed 3 bases, and the junction held 5 bases outside the gene matches. CDR3 sequence: CASENRGTDTQYF. The CDR3 bases are TGTGCCAGCGAGAACAGGGGAACAGATACGCAGTATTTT.

The CDR3 region has the DNA TGTGCCAGCAGCTTGGCGGTGAACACTGAAGCTTTCTTT. It encodes CASSLAVNTEAFF. This chain links TRBV11-2 with TRBJ1-1; unclear D gene. V was pared by 3 bases and J by 0 bases, with 5 bases between. The CDR3 has 13 amino acids. Per the germline V gene, CDR1 is SGHAT and CDR2 is FQNNGV.

This clone was seen at least ten times. The V gene is TRBV7-2, the J gene TRBJ2-5; TRBD2 matches 13 bases. The CDR3 covers 13 residues. V lost 4 bases to trimming and J lost 13 bases; unmatched junction nucleotides: 6. CDR1 is SGHTA and CDR2 is FQGNSA in the germline V gene. DNA of the CDR3: TGTGCCAGCAGCTCCGGACTAGCGGGAGTACTGTACTTC. Translation gives CASSSGLAGVLYF.

At least ten counts were recorded for this clone. The V call is TRBV11-3, the J call TRBJ2-1; TRBD2 aligns across 7 bases. J lost 1 base, V lost 4 bases, and 13 bases had no gene match. CDR3 size: 18 residues. Germline-derived CDR1 and CDR2 are SGHNT and YENEEA. CDR3 sequence: CASSSPGNGRTSYNEQFF. CDR3 nucleotides: TGTGCCAGCAGCTCCCCTGGGAACGGGAGGACTTCCTACAATGAGCAGTTCTTC.

The table lists this clone with many counts. The genes are TRBV6-1 and TRBJ2-1, with a tentative D call TRBD2 (5 bases). The CDR3 has 14 amino acids. V was trimmed by 6 bases and J by 8 bases, leaving 17 bases between them. The germline gives CDR1 MNHNS, CDR2 SASEGT. The CDR3 is CASSVLSEGDEQFF. CDR3 nucleotides: TGTGCCAGCAGCGTACTTAGCGAGGGAGATGAGCAGTTCTTC.

This clone was counted many times. The chain joins TRBV4-1 to TRBJ1-3; 7 bases agree with TRBD1. This CDR3 is built from 15 residues. Germline lookup yields CDR1 MGHRA and CDR2 YSYEKL. The V and J ends lost 0 bases and 3 bases, in that order; junction bases with no gene match: 2. The CDR3 is CASSQEGTVGNTIYF. CDR3 coding DNA: TGCGCCAGCAGCCAAGAGGGGACAGTTGGAAACACCATATATTTT.

This clone was seen ten or more times. The chain combines TRBV7-6 with TRBJ1-6; D unresolved. The CDR3 runs to 16 residues. Germline lookup yields CDR1 SGHVS and CDR2 FNYEAQ. Trimming took off 5 bases at V and 3 bases at J, with 14 bases between the two ends. CDR3 protein: CASSPLRPFYNSPLHF. CDR3 coding DNA: TGTGCCAGCAGCCCGCTACGGCCCTTCTATAATTCACCCCTCCACTTT.

This clone was seen more than once but under ten times. The chain combines TRBV12-5 with TRBJ2-7; 11 positions match TRBD2. There are 16 residues in the CDR3. Trimming removed 0 bases from V and 7 bases from J; junction bases left unmatched: 8. Germline V lookup: CDR1 LGHNT, CDR2 FRNRAP. This CDR3 reads CASGLVHGGTSGEQYF. The CDR3 region has the DNA TGTGCTAGTGGTTTGGTACATGGGGGGACTAGCGGAGAGCAGTACTTC.

This clone was picked up many times. V usage is TRBV29-1 and J usage is TRBJ2-7; 9 nucleotides line up with TRBD2. V lost 8 bases, J lost 1 base, and 6 bases stayed unmatched. The CDR3 totals 13 residues. Germline lookup yields CDR1 SQVTM and CDR2 ANQGSEA. This chain's CDR3 is CSIGTSRSYEQYF. CDR3 coding DNA: TGCAGCATAGGGACTAGCAGATCCTACGAGCAGTACTTC.

This clone occurred many times. The rearrangement joins TRBV28 to TRBJ1-5, with D uncertain. Between the trimmed V and J ends, which lost 5 bases and 4 bases, there was a span of 9 bases. Germline CDR1 and CDR2: MDHEN and SYDVKM. The CDR3 covers 13 residues. CDR3 nucleotides: TGTGCCAGCAGTCCCCCCGCGAATCAGCCCCAGCATTTT. Its translation is CASSPPANQPQHF.

CDR3 in DNA: TGTGCCAGTAGTAACCCCCAGGGACTCCCCTATGGCTACACCTTC. Protein product: CASSNPQGLPYGYTF. The V and J genes are TRBV19 and TRBJ1-2; TRBD1 is a possible D gene (5 bases). The germline V and J ends were trimmed by 4 bases and 4 bases, with 16 bases remaining between them. Germline-derived CDR1 and CDR2 are LNHDA and SQIVND (reference sequence). This CDR3 has 15 amino acids. Full variable domain (outside the CDR3, taken from reference TRBV19 and TRBJ1-2): DGGITQSPKYLFRKEGQNVTLSCEQNLNHDAMYWYRQDPGQGLRLIYYSQIVNDFQKGDIAEGYSVSREKKESFPLTVTSAQKNPTAFYLCASSNPQGLPYGYTFGSGTRLTVV.

This clone was recorded at least ten times. Other DNA variants within this sample encode the same CDR3. The rearrangement links TRBV20-1 to TRBJ2-1; 9 positions agree with TRBD2. Per the germline V gene, CDR1 is DFQATT and CDR2 is SNEGSKA (reference sequence). The junction had 10 bases not matched to a gene; V was cut back by 0 bases and J by 10 bases. This CDR3 contains 15 residues. CDR3 residues: CSARDGLAGAGEQFF. CDR3 bases: TGCAGTGCTAGAGATGGGTTAGCGGGAGCGGGAGAGCAGTTCTTC.

This clone has ten or more counts. The rearrangement uses TRBV27 and TRBJ2-7; D remains ambiguous. V shed 10 bases and J shed 5 bases, with 15 bases lying between them. CDR3 length: 12 residues. Germline V gene data show CDR1 as MNHEY and CDR2 as SMNVEV (reference sequence). CDR3 residues: CATSSVGHEQYF. CDR3 coding DNA: TGTGCCACCTCGTCAGTCGGGCACGAGCAGTACTTC.

This clone has ten or more counts. This rearrangement joins TRBV4-2 to TRBJ2-3; D is unresolved. This CDR3 has 16 amino acids. Trimming took off 3 bases at V and 6 bases at J, with 19 bases between the two ends. Germline-derived CDR1 and CDR2 are LGHNA and YNFKEQ. CDR3 in amino acids: CASSHSQDRAPDTQYF. The CDR3 DNA follows: TGTGCCAGCAGCCACAGCCAAGACCGCGCACCGGATACGCAGTATTTT.

Note on this clone: A read error may explain this, as a much larger clone is one base away. V gene TRBV20-1 combines with J gene TRBJ2-5; TRBD2 might be the D (6 bases). The V gene lost 7 bases and the J gene lost 5 bases, with 14 bases spanning the gap. This CDR3 contains 12 residues. Germline CDR1 DFQATT, CDR2 SNEGSKA (reference sequence). In DNA, the CDR3 is TGCAGTGGACTAGTGGGGTGGGAGACCCAGTACTTC. It is translated as CSGLVGWETQYF.

This clone was counted a few times. The chain is built from TRBV6-1 and TRBJ1-2; D gene unclear. Looked up from germline, CDR1 is MNHNS and CDR2 is SASEGT. Trimming took off 8 bases at V and 2 bases at J, with 9 bases between the two ends. This CDR3 spans 12 amino acids. The CDR3 coding sequence is TGTGCCAGCGCAGCTCTGAACTATGGCTACACCTTC. Its protein is CASAALNYGYTF.

Details on this clone: This sequence may be a read error, since a much larger clone differs from it by one base. The chain joins TRBV20-1 to TRBJ1-5; 9 nucleotides align to TRBD1. With 7 bases clipped from V and 5 bases from J, the junction kept 6 bases outside the gene matches. Per germline, CDR1 DFQATT and CDR2 SNEGSKA (reference sequence). CDR3 length: 13 residues. DNA of the CDR3: TGCAGTGTCCGGACAGGGGTGGATCAGCCCCAGCATTTT. This codes for CSVRTGVDQPQHF.